Given below is one T cell receptor beta chain in context. Sequencing was performed with immunoSEQ multiplex PCR; in TCRdb, only in-frame clones are kept and a portion is missing. This sample has 20,000 or so clones, with about four fifths found just once. This entry belongs to a study of sequential checkpoint blockade in melanoma. Whole-study context: First-line arms were nivolumab then ipilimumab, or the reverse, randomized 1:1. Maintenance nivolumab came after either treatment sequence.

The CDR3 runs 15 residues. As for treatment: randomized to nivolumab then ipilimumab (arm A) or the reverse (arm B). DNA-damaging chemotherapy had not been given to any patient beforehand. Source: CD8+ T cells sorted from blood (inferred from file names), taken from a patient given nivolumab and ipilimumab in sequence. This clonotype originated in a human donor with melanoma. The chain links TRBV21-1 to TRBJ1-1; the DNA was not used to check the table's D call, TRBD1. TRBV21-1 is flagged as a pseudogene. This CDR3 is CASVPDSSSDPEAFF. For the CDR3, the DNA is TGTGCCAGCGTACCGGACAGCTCCTCGGACCCTGAAGCTTTCTTT.